The rows below give T cell receptor beta chains drawn from one sample of a study of shared clonotypes between healthy human individuals. The repertoire was sequenced with immunoSEQ multiplex PCR; TCRdb's copy has only in-frame clones and lacks some. The sample lists roughly 2.1 million clones; about 92% were seen once. Sequenced sample: naive CD8+ T cells from PBMCs. All receptors derive from a man aged 18 to 29 in good health. Some clones in this sample may be carry-over from other donors' samples. CDR3s include the opening cysteine and the closing phenylalanine or tryptophan. Each record gives: CDR3 protein, CDR3 DNA, clone size, V gene, D gene, J gene. A D gene is named only where the DNA matches it firmly. The size entry is marked missing in some rows and otherwise reads once, few, many or a size class.

CASSVASGAGYEQYF | TGTGCCAGCAGCGTAGCTTCCGGAGCGGGCTACGAGCAGTACTTC | . | TRBV9 | . | TRBJ2-7
CASSTHGLAGVPSYEQYF | TGTGCCAGCAGTACCCACGGACTAGCGGGAGTCCCCTCCTACGAGCAGTACTTC | . | TRBV27 | TRBD2 | TRBJ2-7
CATVKPGQGALTEAFF | TGTGCCACCGTAAAGCCGGGACAGGGGGCGCTCACTGAAGCTTTCTTT | . | TRBV28 | TRBD1 | TRBJ1-1
CASSLTANTEAFF | TGTGCCAGCAGTTTGACGGCGAACACTGAAGCTTTCTTT | few | TRBV27 | . | TRBJ1-1
CASSLGLSNQPQHF | TGTGCCAGCAGTTTGGGACTGTCCAATCAGCCCCAGCATTTT | . | TRBV27 | . | TRBJ1-5
CASSVLGGSDYGYTF | TGTGCCAGCAGCGTATTGGGGGGTTCGGACTATGGCTACACCTTC | . | TRBV9 | . | TRBJ1-2
CASSLLLGELFF | TGTGCCAGCAGCCTCCTATTGGGGGAGCTGTTTTTT | . | TRBV27 | . | TRBJ2-2
CASSHSRTGRDLRIPYNEQFF | TGCGCCAGCAGCCACAGCCGGACAGGCAGGGACCTAAGAATACCCTACAATGAGCAGTTCTTC | . | TRBV4-3 | TRBD1 | TRBJ2-1
CASSLEQGGRPQHF | TGTGCCAGCAGTTTGGAACAGGGGGGTCGGCCCCAGCATTTT | . | TRBV27 | TRBD1 | TRBJ1-5
CASSLPRGTYNEQFF | TGTGCCAGCAGCTTACCCAGGGGCACCTACAATGAGCAGTTCTTC | . | TRBV7-9 | . | TRBJ2-1
CASRMRDRALGEQYF | TGCGCCAGCCGTATGCGGGACAGGGCGTTGGGCGAGCAGTACTTC | . | TRBV5-1 | TRBD1 | TRBJ2-7
CASSSTGGYTF | TGCGCCAGCAGCTCTACAGGAGGCTACACCTTC | . | TRBV5-1 | . | TRBJ1-2
CASTSGTSQFF | TGTGCCAGCACCTCCGGGACTAGTCAGTTCTTC | . | TRBV5-6 | TRBD2 | TRBJ2-1
CASSEVPSGAYEQYF | TGTGCCAGCAGTGAAGTCCCTAGCGGGGCCTACGAGCAGTACTTC | . | TRBV6-1 | TRBD2 | TRBJ2-7
CATSGRRGDYEQYF | TGTGCCACCAGCGGGAGGCGGGGTGACTACGAGCAGTACTTC | . | TRBV15 | . | TRBJ2-7
CASSETGYGYEQYF | TGCGCCAGCAGCGAGACAGGGTACGGCTACGAGCAGTACTTC | . | TRBV5-1 | TRBD1 | TRBJ2-7
CASSPGGANIRGTGELFF | TGTGCCAGCTCACCCGGAGGGGCAAACATTCGAGGCACCGGGGAGCTGTTTTTT | . | TRBV18 | . | TRBJ2-2
CARNARAGTEAFF | TGTGCCAGAAACGCCCGGGCTGGCACTGAAGCTTTCTTT | few | TRBV2 | . | TRBJ1-1
CASSSGVYNSPLHF | TGTGCCAGCAGTTCGGGGGTTTATAATTCACCCCTCCACTTT | . | TRBV7-9 | . | TRBJ1-6
CASSLGDSNQPQHF | TGTGCCAGCAGCTTAGGAGATAGCAATCAGCCCCAGCATTTT | few | TRBV7-9 | . | TRBJ1-5